This T cell receptor (beta chain) came from a study of blood T cell repertoires in COVID-19. Original processing notes: Amplifying reference gene primers gave estimates of nucleated cell counts. This table comes from immunoSEQ multiplex PCR, and its TCRdb copy is limited to in-frame clones, with some not included. That table is the source of V, J and clone size, and D and trimming were worked out from the DNA. The sample has under 350,000 clones; just over 85% are singletons. Recruitment covered 20 to 25 US areas and drew participants whose ages spanned about 18 to 90 years. CDR1 is SGHRS and CDR2 is YFSETQ in the germline V gene. This CDR3 spans 15 amino acids. V was shortened by 0 bases and J by 1 base, with 8 bases between the two germline ends. As for this clone: At the DNA level, this CDR3 is encoded by other sequences in the same sample as well.

V gene TRBV5-1 combines with J gene TRBJ1-3; D is ambiguous. Sequencing was carried out using PBMCs or T cells enriched from blood (not recorded which). This clonotype originated in a woman between 40 and 50 years old with acute COVID-19. Here the CDR3 DNA reads TGCGCCAGCAGCTTGGACGGCGGTTCTGGAAACACCATATATTTT. Protein: CASSLDGGSGNTIYF.